This T cell receptor beta chain was identified in a study of blood T cell repertoires in COVID-19. Across the study: Samples of COVID-19 (acute and convalescent) were obtained from the United States, Italy and Spain. Sample material is recorded as cDNA or gDNA derived from T cells, B-cell-depleted T cells, or PBMCs.

Per the original data handling: Amplification of reference gene primers was used by the study to estimate nucleated cell counts. The table came from immunoSEQ multiplex PCR; TCRdb's copy has only in-frame clones and leaves some out. The D gene and trimming were derived from the DNA, and the V and J assignments and clone size from that table. The table lists about 47,000 clones, about four fifths of them singletons. CDR3 length: 16 residues. Germline lookup yields CDR1 SEHNR and CDR2 FQNEAQ (reference sequence). V shed 1 base, J shed 3 bases, and the junction held 4 bases outside the gene matches. This TCR came from a man over 45 with acute or convalescent COVID-19. Sequencing used peripheral blood. The chain uses TRBV7-9 and TRBJ1-4; the match to TRBD1 covers 8 bases. CDR3 loop: CASSLGTGSSNEKLFF. CDR3 nucleotide sequence: TGTGCCAGCAGCTTAGGGACAGGGAGTTCTAATGAAAAACTGTTTTTT.